The 3 T cell receptor beta chains below all came from one sample that was sequenced in a study of T-cell memory formation after mild COVID-19. TCRdb re-called the 5' RACE reads through MiXCR, storing one row per CDR3 protein. Among just under 550,000 distinct CDR3 sequences, about a fifth were seen once, and the ten largest hold around 13%. The source material was PBMCs or a T cell subset sorted from them (not recorded which). The receptors here all came from an adult woman who had mild COVID-19 (a few samples of this study predate the infection). Cell type and time point are not known.

V is TRBV6-1 and J is TRBJ1-6; TRBD1 aligns across 7 bases. The J segment lost 7 bases and the V segment lost 6 bases, leaving 3 bases of the junction unmatched. This CDR3 comprises 13 residues. The germline V gene has CDR1 MNHNS and CDR2 SASEGT. The CDR3 nucleotides read TGTGCCAGCAGGGGACAGCTCAATTCACCCCTCCACTTT. Its translation is CASRGQLNSPLHF.

The chain employs TRBV27 and TRBJ2-7, with D perhaps TRBD2 (5 bases). The germline V gene encodes CDR1 MNHEY and CDR2 SMNVEV (reference sequence). V lost 5 bases and J lost 3, with 26 bases in between. The CDR3 contains 18 residues. CDR3 loop: CASSTSGLEGFIYYEQYF. The CDR3 DNA reads TGTGCCAGCAGTACCTCCGGACTGGAAGGGTTTATCTACTACGAGCAGTACTTC.

This chain connects TRBV9 to TRBJ2-7, with D tentatively TRBD2 (7 bases). Trimming took 6 bases from V and 5 from J, leaving 18 bases between them. This CDR3 comprises 14 residues. Germline V CDR1 and CDR2: SGDLS, YYNGEE. The CDR3: CASTHGGPADEQYF. CDR3 in DNA: TGTGCCAGCACTCACGGGGGGCCTGCCGACGAGCAGTACTTC.